Listed below are T cell receptor beta chains from one sample, sequenced in a study of cytomegalovirus exposure and HLA in healthy donors. Generated by immunoSEQ multiplex PCR, the TCRdb table keeps only in-frame clones and is missing some. The sample has under 150,000 clones, 70% to 90% seen once. The source material was PBMCs. These receptors were collected from a middle-aged woman in good health and CMV-seropositive. Both conserved end residues are part of each CDR3. D genes are given only for firm matches. Where a row states a size, it is once, few, many or the class of an expanded clone; other rows omit it.

CDR3aa: CASSVGATHEQYF; CDR3nt: TGTGCCAGCAGCGTAGGGGCAACCCACGAGCAGTACTTC; len: 13; abundance: NA; j_gene: TRBJ2-7; v_gene: TRBV9; d_gene: NA
CDR3aa: CASSYRGSNQPQHF; CDR3nt: TGTGCCAGCAGCTACAGGGGTAGCAATCAGCCCCAGCATTTT; len: 14; abundance: NA; j_gene: TRBJ1-5; v_gene: TRBV2; d_gene: TRBD1
CDR3aa: CASAPGQVSTDTQYF; CDR3nt: TGTGCCAGCGCCCCGGGACAGGTTAGCACAGATACGCAGTATTTT; len: 15; abundance: NA; j_gene: TRBJ2-3; v_gene: TRBV7-3; d_gene: TRBD1
CDR3aa: CASSLGSFNSYEQYF; CDR3nt: TGCGCCAGCAGCCTGGGGAGTTTCAACTCCTACGAGCAGTACTTC; len: 15; abundance: NA; j_gene: TRBJ2-7; v_gene: TRBV5-1; d_gene: NA
CDR3aa: CASSAGQFGYEQYF; CDR3nt: TGTGCCAGCAGCGCAGGGCAGTTTGGCTACGAGCAGTACTTC; len: 14; abundance: NA; j_gene: TRBJ2-7; v_gene: TRBV6-1; d_gene: NA
CDR3aa: CASSLVGELEQYF; CDR3nt: TGTGCCAGCAGCCTCGTTGGGGAGCTCGAGCAGTACTTC; len: 13; abundance: NA; j_gene: TRBJ2-7; v_gene: TRBV7-9; d_gene: NA
CDR3aa: CACGGFGYTF; CDR3nt: TGTGCCTGCGGGGGTTTTGGCTACACCTTC; len: 10; abundance: NA; j_gene: TRBJ1-2; v_gene: TRBV30; d_gene: NA
CDR3aa: CAIGGRVEDTEAFF; CDR3nt: TGTGCCATAGGGGGAAGGGTGGAGGACACTGAAGCTTTCTTT; len: 14; abundance: NA; j_gene: TRBJ1-1; v_gene: TRBV10-3; d_gene: NA
CDR3aa: CASSPNPRGSNEQYF; CDR3nt: TGTGCCAGCAGTCCGAATCCCAGGGGGTCGAACGAGCAGTACTTC; len: 15; abundance: NA; j_gene: TRBJ2-7; v_gene: TRBV27; d_gene: TRBD1
CDR3aa: CASSLGGRGSVDEQFF; CDR3nt: TGTGCCAGCAGCCTTGGGGGAAGGGGGTCAGTCGATGAGCAGTTCTTC; len: 16; abundance: NA; j_gene: TRBJ2-1; v_gene: TRBV9; d_gene: NA
CDR3aa: CASGLGSTDTQYF; CDR3nt: TGTGCCAGCGGGCTCGGTAGCACAGATACGCAGTATTTT; len: 13; abundance: NA; j_gene: TRBJ2-3; v_gene: TRBV7-3; d_gene: NA
CDR3aa: CASTTGPNQPQHF; CDR3nt: TGTGCCAGTACCACAGGGCCCAATCAGCCCCAGCATTTT; len: 13; abundance: NA; j_gene: TRBJ1-5; v_gene: TRBV19; d_gene: NA
CDR3aa: CASSPMSGPYEQYF; CDR3nt: TGTGCCAGCAGCCCAATGAGCGGTCCCTACGAGCAGTACTTC; len: 14; abundance: NA; j_gene: TRBJ2-7; v_gene: TRBV6-1; d_gene: NA
CDR3aa: CASSYPRTGRAYEQYF; CDR3nt: TGTGCCAGCAGTTACCCCAGGACAGGGAGGGCCTACGAGCAGTACTTC; len: 16; abundance: once; j_gene: TRBJ2-7; v_gene: TRBV6-6; d_gene: NA
CDR3aa: CASSEALRGNQPQHF; CDR3nt: TGTGCCAGCAGTGAAGCGCTTAGGGGTAATCAGCCCCAGCATTTT; len: 15; abundance: NA; j_gene: TRBJ1-5; v_gene: TRBV2; d_gene: NA
CDR3aa: CASSPGTGVLDTEAFF; CDR3nt: TGCGCCAGCAGCCCAGGGACAGGGGTGTTGGACACTGAAGCTTTCTTT; len: 16; abundance: NA; j_gene: TRBJ1-1; v_gene: TRBV5-1; d_gene: TRBD1
CDR3aa: CASRTGSTMNTEAFF; CDR3nt: TGTGCCAGCAGAACAGGGAGCACTATGAACACTGAAGCTTTCTTT; len: 15; abundance: NA; j_gene: TRBJ1-1; v_gene: TRBV28; d_gene: NA
CDR3aa: CASSLGHAGVNNEQFF; CDR3nt: TGTGCCAGCAGCTTGGGGCACGCGGGAGTAAACAATGAGCAGTTCTTC; len: 16; abundance: NA; j_gene: TRBJ2-1; v_gene: TRBV5-4; d_gene: TRBD2
CDR3aa: CASSLTSGSGVETQYF; CDR3nt: TGTGCCAGCAGCTTAACCTCCGGGTCGGGAGTGGAGACCCAGTACTTC; len: 16; abundance: NA; j_gene: TRBJ2-5; v_gene: TRBV7-2; d_gene: NA
CDR3aa: CASSSRTEAFF; CDR3nt: TGTGCCAGCAGCTCTCGGACTGAAGCTTTCTTT; len: 11; abundance: NA; j_gene: TRBJ1-1; v_gene: TRBV13; d_gene: NA
CDR3aa: CASGNINTEAFF; CDR3nt: TGTGCCAGCGGTAACATCAACACTGAAGCTTTCTTT; len: 12; abundance: few; j_gene: TRBJ1-1; v_gene: TRBV28; d_gene: NA
CDR3aa: CSVTGTGNYEQYF; CDR3nt: TGCAGCGTGACCGGGACAGGGAACTACGAGCAGTACTTC; len: 13; abundance: NA; j_gene: TRBJ2-7; v_gene: TRBV29-1; d_gene: TRBD1
CDR3aa: CASSVGGVGGQPQHF; CDR3nt: TGTGCCAGCAGCGTAGGTGGGGTGGGAGGTCAGCCCCAGCATTTT; len: 15; abundance: once; j_gene: TRBJ1-5; v_gene: TRBV9; d_gene: NA
CDR3aa: CASSPPRQGYEQYF; CDR3nt: TGTGCCAGCAGTCCGCCAAGGCAGGGCTACGAGCAGTACTTC; len: 14; abundance: NA; j_gene: TRBJ2-7; v_gene: TRBV28; d_gene: NA
CDR3aa: CASRGEETQYF; CDR3nt: TGTGCCAGCAGAGGGGAAGAGACCCAGTACTTC; len: 11; abundance: NA; j_gene: TRBJ2-5; v_gene: TRBV2; d_gene: NA
CDR3aa: CASSPDRGRSNQPQHF; CDR3nt: TGTGCCAGCAGCCCGGATCGCGGTCGTAGCAATCAGCCCCAGCATTTT; len: 16; abundance: NA; j_gene: TRBJ1-5; v_gene: TRBV5-6; d_gene: NA
CDR3aa: CASSPGLREQYF; CDR3nt: TGTGCCAGCAGTCCGGGTCTTCGGGAGCAGTACTTC; len: 12; abundance: few; j_gene: TRBJ2-7; v_gene: TRBV27; d_gene: NA
CDR3aa: CASSAGLGQYF; CDR3nt: TGTGCCAGCAGCGCGGGCCTCGGGCAGTACTTC; len: 11; abundance: NA; j_gene: TRBJ2-7; v_gene: TRBV5-6; d_gene: NA
CDR3aa: CAIPGTGGAETQYF; CDR3nt: TGTGCCATACCCGGGACAGGGGGCGCAGAGACCCAGTACTTC; len: 14; abundance: NA; j_gene: TRBJ2-5; v_gene: TRBV2; d_gene: TRBD1
CDR3aa: CASSESPGGEKTQYF; CDR3nt: TGCGCCAGCAGTGAGTCCCCAGGGGGCGAGAAGACCCAGTACTTC; len: 15; abundance: NA; j_gene: TRBJ2-5; v_gene: TRBV10-1; d_gene: TRBD1
CDR3aa: CASSVDSGVRREQFF; CDR3nt: TGTGCCAGCAGCGTGGACTCTGGGGTCAGGAGAGAGCAGTTCTTC; len: 15; abundance: NA; j_gene: TRBJ2-1; v_gene: TRBV9; d_gene: NA
CDR3aa: CASSVATRDRGGETQYF; CDR3nt: TGTGCCAGCAGCGTAGCTACGAGGGACAGGGGGGGGGAGACCCAGTACTTC; len: 17; abundance: NA; j_gene: TRBJ2-5; v_gene: TRBV9; d_gene: TRBD1
CDR3aa: CASSRTGGPYEQYF; CDR3nt: TGTGCCAGCAGTCGGACAGGGGGCCCCTACGAGCAGTACTTC; len: 14; abundance: NA; j_gene: TRBJ2-7; v_gene: TRBV27; d_gene: TRBD1
CDR3aa: CASSPTGTSVGNEQFF; CDR3nt: TGTGCCAGCTCACCAACCGGGACTAGCGTCGGCAATGAGCAGTTCTTC; len: 16; abundance: NA; j_gene: TRBJ2-1; v_gene: TRBV18; d_gene: TRBD2
CDR3aa: CASSQGTSGGETQYF; CDR3nt: TGCGCCAGCAGCCAAGGGACTAGCGGGGGAGAGACCCAGTACTTC; len: 15; abundance: once; j_gene: TRBJ2-5; v_gene: TRBV4-3; d_gene: TRBD2
CDR3aa: CASKLLGQSSYEQYF; CDR3nt: TGTGCCAGCAAATTGCTGGGACAGAGCTCCTACGAGCAGTACTTC; len: 15; abundance: few; j_gene: TRBJ2-7; v_gene: TRBV27; d_gene: TRBD1
CDR3aa: CASSFQGGQETYEQYF; CDR3nt: TGTGCCAGCAGCTTCCAAGGGGGACAGGAGACCTACGAGCAGTACTTC; len: 16; abundance: NA; j_gene: TRBJ2-7; v_gene: TRBV7-2; d_gene: TRBD1
CDR3aa: CASSGTGGDRPKLDTQYF; CDR3nt: TGCGCCAGCAGCGGGACAGGGGGCGACAGGCCTAAATTGGATACGCAGTATTTT; len: 18; abundance: NA; j_gene: TRBJ2-3; v_gene: TRBV23-1; d_gene: TRBD1